The subject of this entry is one T cell receptor beta chain. What it binds is unknown. It was with 60 Vbeta and 13 Jbeta primers that the PCR ran. This table comes from immunoSEQ multiplex PCR, and its TCRdb copy is limited to in-frame clones, with some not included. The sample shows 150,000 to 200,000 clones, around 86% of them seen only once. This record belongs to a study of cytomegalovirus exposure and HLA in healthy donors. Study-level points and caveats: Donors were assumed by presence/absence analyses to have roughly uniform sequencing depth.

V trimming: 5 bases; J trimming: 2 bases; junction bases outside the gene matches: 6. CDR3 length: 16 amino acids. CDR1 is MNHEY, CDR2 SMNVEV, per germline (reference sequence). The J gene is TRBJ2-6, the V gene TRBV27; 7 nucleotides agree with TRBD2. The sequencing input was PBMCs. The clonotype originates from a human donor in good health. The CDR3 here is CASSQQREAGANVLTF. CDR3 DNA sequence: TGTGCCAGCAGTCAACAACGGGAGGCTGGGGCCAACGTCCTGACTTTC.